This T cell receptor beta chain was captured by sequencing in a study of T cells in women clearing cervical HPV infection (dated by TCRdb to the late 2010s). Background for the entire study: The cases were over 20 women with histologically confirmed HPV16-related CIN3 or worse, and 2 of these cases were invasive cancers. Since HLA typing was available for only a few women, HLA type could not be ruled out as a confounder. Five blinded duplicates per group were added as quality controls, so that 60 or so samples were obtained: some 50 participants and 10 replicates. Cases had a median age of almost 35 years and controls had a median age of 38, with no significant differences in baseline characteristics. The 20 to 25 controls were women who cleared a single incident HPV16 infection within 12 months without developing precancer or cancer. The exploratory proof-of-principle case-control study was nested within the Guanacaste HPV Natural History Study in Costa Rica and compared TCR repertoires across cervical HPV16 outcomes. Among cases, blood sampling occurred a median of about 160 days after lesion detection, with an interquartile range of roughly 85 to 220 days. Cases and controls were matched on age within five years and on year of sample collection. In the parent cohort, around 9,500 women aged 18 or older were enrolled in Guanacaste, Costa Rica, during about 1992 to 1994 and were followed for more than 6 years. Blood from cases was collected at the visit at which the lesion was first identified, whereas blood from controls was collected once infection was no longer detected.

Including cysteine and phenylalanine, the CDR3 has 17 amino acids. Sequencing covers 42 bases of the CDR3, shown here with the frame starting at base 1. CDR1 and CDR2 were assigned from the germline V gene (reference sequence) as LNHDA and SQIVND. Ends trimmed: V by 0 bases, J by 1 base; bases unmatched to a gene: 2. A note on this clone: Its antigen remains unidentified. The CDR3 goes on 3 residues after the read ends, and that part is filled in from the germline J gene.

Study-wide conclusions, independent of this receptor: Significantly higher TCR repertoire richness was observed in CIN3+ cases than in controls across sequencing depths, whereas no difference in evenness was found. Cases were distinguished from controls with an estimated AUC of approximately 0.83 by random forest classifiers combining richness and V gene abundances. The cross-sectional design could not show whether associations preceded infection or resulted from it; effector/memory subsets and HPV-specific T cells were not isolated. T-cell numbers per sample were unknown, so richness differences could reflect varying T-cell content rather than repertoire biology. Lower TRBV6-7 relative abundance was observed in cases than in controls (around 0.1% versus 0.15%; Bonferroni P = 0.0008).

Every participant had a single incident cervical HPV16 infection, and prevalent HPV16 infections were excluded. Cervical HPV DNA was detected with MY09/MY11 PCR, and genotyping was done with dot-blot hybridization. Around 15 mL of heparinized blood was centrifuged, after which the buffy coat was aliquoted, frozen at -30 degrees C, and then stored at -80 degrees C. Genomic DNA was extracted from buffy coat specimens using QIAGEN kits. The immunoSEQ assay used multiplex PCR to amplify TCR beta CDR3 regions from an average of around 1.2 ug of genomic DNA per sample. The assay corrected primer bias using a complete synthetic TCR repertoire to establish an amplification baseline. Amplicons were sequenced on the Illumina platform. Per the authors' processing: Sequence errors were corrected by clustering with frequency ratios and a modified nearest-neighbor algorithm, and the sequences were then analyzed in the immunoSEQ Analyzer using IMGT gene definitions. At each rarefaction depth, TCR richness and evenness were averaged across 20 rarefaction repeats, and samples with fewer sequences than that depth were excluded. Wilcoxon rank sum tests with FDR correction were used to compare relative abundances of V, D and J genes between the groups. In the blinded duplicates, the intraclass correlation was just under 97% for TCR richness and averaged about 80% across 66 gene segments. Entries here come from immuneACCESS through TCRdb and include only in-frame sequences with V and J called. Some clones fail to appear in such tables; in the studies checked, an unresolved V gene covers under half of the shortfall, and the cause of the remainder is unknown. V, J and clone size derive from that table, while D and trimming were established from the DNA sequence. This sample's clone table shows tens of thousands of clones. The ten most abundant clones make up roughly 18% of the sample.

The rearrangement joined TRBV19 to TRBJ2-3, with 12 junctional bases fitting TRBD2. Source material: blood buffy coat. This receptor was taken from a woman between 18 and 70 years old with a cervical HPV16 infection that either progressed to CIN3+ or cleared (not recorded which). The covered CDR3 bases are TGTGCCAGTAGTATAGATCGACTAGCGGGGGGCACAGATACG. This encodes CASSIDRLAGGTDT. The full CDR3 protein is CASSIDRLAGGTDTQYF.